The 3 T cell receptor beta chains below all came from one sample that was sequenced in a study of cytomegalovirus exposure and HLA in healthy donors. This PCR relied on a set of 60 Vbeta primers and 13 Jbeta primers. Produced via immunoSEQ multiplex PCR; TCRdb's table is partial and in-frame only. The repertoire includes around 130,000 clones, around 83% of them detected once, and about 2.5% sits in the top ten. The sequenced sample was PBMCs. These receptors were collected from a man aged 45-65 years in good health and CMV-seronegative.

The chain links TRBV27 to TRBJ1-4; 8 bases line up with TRBD1. CDR1 is MNHEY, CDR2 SMNVEV, per germline (reference sequence). Losses at the gene ends were 4 bases for V and 8 bases for J; bases not matched to a gene: 9. This CDR3 has 15 residues. The DNA of the CDR3 is TGTGCCAGCAGTTCTGCCAGGGGGCGCGAAGAAAAACTGTTTTTT. It encodes CASSSARGREEKLFF.

This rearrangement joins TRBV29-1 to TRBJ2-7; 7 bases agree with TRBD2. This CDR3 spans 14 amino acids. Germline CDR1 and CDR2: SQVTM and ANQGSEA. V lost 3 bases, J lost 6 bases, and 11 bases stayed unmatched. CDR3 in DNA: TGCAGCGTTGAGGGGAGGGCCAATACTCCCGAGCAGTACTTC. Encoded protein: CSVEGRANTPEQYF.

This clone was recorded only once. The chain couples TRBV5-1 to TRBJ1-2; a weak D match, TRBD1 (6 bases). From germline, CDR1 is SGHRS and CDR2 YFSETQ. The CDR3 spans 13 residues. Between the trimmed V and J ends, which lost 4 bases and 5 bases, there was a span of 12 bases. The CDR3 loop reads CASSADSVYGYTF. CDR3 nucleotide sequence: TGCGCCAGCAGCGCGGACAGCGTTTATGGCTACACCTTC.